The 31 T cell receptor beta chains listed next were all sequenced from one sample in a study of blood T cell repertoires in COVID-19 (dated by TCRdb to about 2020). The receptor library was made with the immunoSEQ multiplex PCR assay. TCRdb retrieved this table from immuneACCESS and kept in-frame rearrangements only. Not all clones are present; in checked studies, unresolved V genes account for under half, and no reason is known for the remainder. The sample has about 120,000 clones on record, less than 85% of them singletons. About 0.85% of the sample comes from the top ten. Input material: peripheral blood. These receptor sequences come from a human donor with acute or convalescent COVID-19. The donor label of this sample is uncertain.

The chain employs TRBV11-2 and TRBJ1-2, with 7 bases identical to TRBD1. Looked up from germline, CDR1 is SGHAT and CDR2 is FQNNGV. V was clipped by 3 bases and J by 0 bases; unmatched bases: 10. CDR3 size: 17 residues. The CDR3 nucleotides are TGTGCCAGCAGCTTCGACAGGGTTCGGATCTCTAACTATGGCTACACCTTC. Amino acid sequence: CASSFDRVRISNYGYTF. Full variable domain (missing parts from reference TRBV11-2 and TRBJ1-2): EAGVAQSPRYKIIEKRQSVAFWCNPISGHATLYWYQQILGQGPKLLIQFQNNGVVDDSQLPKDRFSAERLKGVDSTLKIQPAKLEDSAVYLCASSFDRVRISNYGYTFGSGTRLTVV.

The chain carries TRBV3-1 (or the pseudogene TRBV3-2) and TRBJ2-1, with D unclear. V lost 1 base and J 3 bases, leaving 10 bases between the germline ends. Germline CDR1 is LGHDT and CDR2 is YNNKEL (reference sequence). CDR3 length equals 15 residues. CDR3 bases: TGTGCCAGCAGCCAAGCCATATACAGCTACAATGAGCAGTTCTTC. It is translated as CASSQAIYSYNEQFF.

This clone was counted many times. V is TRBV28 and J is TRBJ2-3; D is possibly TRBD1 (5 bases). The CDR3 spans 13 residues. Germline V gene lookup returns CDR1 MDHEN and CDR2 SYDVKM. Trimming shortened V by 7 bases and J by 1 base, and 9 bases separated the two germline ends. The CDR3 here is CASITRGTDTQYF. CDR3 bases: TGTGCCAGCATCACCAGGGGCACAGATACGCAGTATTTT.

The CDR3 reads CASSELAGGPETHTDTQYF. In DNA, the CDR3 is TGTGCCAGCAGTGAACTAGCGGGGGGGCCGGAGACCCACACAGATACGCAGTATTTT. The chain combines TRBV2 with TRBJ2-3; 12 nucleotides agree with TRBD2. Per germline, CDR1 SNHLY and CDR2 FYNNEI. This CDR3 spans 19 amino acids. J gave up 2 bases and V 2 bases, and 11 bases lay outside the gene matches.

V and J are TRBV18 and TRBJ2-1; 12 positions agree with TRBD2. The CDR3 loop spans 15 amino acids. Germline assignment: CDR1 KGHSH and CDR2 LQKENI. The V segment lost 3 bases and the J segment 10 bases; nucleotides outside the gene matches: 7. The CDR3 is CASSPASGGAGEQFF. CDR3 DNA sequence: TGTGCCAGCTCACCCGCTAGCGGGGGGGCCGGGGAGCAGTTCTTC.

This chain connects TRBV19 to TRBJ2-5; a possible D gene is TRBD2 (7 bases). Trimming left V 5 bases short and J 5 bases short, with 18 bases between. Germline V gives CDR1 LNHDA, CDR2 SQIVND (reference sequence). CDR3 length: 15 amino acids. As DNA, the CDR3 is TGTGCCAGTAGTCCCAGGAGGGGGGGTATGGAGACCCAGTACTTC. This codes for CASSPRRGGMETQYF.

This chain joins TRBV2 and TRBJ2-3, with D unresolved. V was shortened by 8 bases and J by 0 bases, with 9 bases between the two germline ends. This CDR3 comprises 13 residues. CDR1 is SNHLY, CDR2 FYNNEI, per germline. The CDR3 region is CASVTKSTDTQYF. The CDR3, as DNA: TGTGCCAGCGTGACAAAGAGCACAGATACGCAGTATTTT.

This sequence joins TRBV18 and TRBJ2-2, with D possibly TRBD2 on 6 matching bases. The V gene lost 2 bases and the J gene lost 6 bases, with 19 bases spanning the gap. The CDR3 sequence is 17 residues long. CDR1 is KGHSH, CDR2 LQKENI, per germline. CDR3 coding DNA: TGTGCCAGCTCACCATATCCCGGACTAAGTTCCCCCGGGGAGCTGTTTTTT. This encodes CASSPYPGLSSPGELFF.

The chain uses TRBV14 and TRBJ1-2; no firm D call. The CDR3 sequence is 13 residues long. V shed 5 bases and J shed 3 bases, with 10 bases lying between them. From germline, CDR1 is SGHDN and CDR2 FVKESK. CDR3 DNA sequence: TGTGCCAGCAGCTCCAACTTGGACTATGGCTACACCTTC. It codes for CASSSNLDYGYTF. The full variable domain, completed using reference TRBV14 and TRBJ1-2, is EAGVTQFPSHSVIEKGQTVTLRCDPISGHDNLYWYRRVMGKEIKFLLHFVKESKQDESGMPNNRFLAERTGGTYSTLKVQPAELEDSGVYFCASSSNLDYGYTFGSGTRLTVV.

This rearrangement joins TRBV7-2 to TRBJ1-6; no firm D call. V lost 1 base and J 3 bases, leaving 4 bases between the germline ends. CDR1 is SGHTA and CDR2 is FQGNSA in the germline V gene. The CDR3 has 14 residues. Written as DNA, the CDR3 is TGTGCCAGCAGCTTAGTAGACTATAATTCACCCCTCCACTTT. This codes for CASSLVDYNSPLHF.

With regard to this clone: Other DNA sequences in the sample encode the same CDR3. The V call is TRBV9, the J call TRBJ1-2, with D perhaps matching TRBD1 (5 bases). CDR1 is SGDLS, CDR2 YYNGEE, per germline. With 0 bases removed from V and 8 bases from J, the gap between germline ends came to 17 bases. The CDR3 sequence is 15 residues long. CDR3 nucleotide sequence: TGTGCCAGCAGCGTAGATCAAGGAGGGGTTGGGGGCTACACCTTC. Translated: CASSVDQGGVGGYTF.

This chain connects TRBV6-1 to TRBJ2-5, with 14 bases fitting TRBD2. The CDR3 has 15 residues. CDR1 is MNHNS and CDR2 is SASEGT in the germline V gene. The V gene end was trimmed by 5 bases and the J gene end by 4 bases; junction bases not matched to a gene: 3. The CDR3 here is CASSSGLAGGETQYF. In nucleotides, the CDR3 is TGTGCCAGCAGTTCCGGACTAGCGGGGGGAGAGACCCAGTACTTC.

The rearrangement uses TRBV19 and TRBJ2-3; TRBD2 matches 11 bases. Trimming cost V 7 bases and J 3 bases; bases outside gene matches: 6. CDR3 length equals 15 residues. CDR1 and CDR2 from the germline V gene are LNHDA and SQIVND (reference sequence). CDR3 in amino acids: CASTFSGGATDTQYF. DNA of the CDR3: TGTGCCAGTACCTTTAGCGGGGGGGCGACAGATACGCAGTATTTT.

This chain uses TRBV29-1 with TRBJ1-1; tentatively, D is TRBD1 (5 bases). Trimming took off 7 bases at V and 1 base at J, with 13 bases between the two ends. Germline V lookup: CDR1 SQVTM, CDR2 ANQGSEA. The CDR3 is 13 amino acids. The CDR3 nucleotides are TGCAGCGGAAAACAGGACCCGAACACTGAAGCTTTCTTT. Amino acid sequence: CSGKQDPNTEAFF.

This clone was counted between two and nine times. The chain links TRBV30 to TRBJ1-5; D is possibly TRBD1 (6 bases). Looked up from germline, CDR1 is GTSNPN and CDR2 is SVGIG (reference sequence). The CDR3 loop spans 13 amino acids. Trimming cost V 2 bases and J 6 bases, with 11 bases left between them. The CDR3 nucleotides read TGTGCCTGGAGTAACAGGGAGGGTCAGCCCCAGCATTTT. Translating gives CAWSNREGQPQHF. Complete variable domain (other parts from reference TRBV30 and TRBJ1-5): SQTIHQWPATLVQPVGSPLSLECTVEGTSNPNLYWYRQAAGRGLQLLFYSVGIGQISSEVPQNLSASRPQDRQFILSSKKLLLSDSGFYLCAWSNREGQPQHFGDGTRLSIL.

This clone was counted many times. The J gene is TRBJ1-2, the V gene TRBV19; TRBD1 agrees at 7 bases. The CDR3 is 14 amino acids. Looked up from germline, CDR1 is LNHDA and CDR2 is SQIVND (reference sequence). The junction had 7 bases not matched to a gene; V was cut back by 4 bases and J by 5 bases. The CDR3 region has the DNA TGTGCCAGTAGTACGGGACAGAAGAGATATGGCTACACCTTC. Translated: CASSTGQKRYGYTF.

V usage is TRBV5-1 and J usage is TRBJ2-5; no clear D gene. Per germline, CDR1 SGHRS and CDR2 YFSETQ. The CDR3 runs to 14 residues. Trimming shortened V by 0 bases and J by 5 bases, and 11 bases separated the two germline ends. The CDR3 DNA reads TGCGCCAGCAGCTTGGCCCCAGGTCGTGAGACCCAGTACTTC. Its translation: CASSLAPGRETQYF.

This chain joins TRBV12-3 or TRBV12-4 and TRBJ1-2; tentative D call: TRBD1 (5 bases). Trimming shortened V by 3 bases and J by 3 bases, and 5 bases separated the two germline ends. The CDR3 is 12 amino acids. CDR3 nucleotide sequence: TGTGCCAGCAGTTTCAGGGACTATGGCTACACCTTC. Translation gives CASSFRDYGYTF.

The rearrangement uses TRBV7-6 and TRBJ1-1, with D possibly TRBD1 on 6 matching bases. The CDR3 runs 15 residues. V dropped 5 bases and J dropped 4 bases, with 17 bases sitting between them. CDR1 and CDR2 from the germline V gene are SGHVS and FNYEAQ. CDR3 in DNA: TGTGCCAGCAGCCCAGCTGTGGGCAGGGGCACTGAAGCTTTCTTT. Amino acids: CASSPAVGRGTEAFF.

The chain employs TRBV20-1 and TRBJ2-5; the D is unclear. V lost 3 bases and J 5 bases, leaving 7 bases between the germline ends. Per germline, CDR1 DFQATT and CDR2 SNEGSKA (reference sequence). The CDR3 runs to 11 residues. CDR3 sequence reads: CSASSRETQYF. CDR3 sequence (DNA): TGCAGTGCTAGTTCGAGGGAGACCCAGTACTTC.

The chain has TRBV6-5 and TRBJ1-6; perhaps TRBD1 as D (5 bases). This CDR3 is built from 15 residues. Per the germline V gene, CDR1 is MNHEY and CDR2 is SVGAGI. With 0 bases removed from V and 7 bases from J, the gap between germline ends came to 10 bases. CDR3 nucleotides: TGTGCCAGCAGTTACTCAGGACAAGGGAATTCACCCCTCCACTTT. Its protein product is CASSYSGQGNSPLHF.

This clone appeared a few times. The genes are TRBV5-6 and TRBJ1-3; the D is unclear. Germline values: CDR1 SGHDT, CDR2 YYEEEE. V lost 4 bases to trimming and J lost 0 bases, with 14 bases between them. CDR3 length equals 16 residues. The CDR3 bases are TGTGCCAGCAGCCCGAGACTGAAAAACTCTGGAAACACCATATATTTT. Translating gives CASSPRLKNSGNTIYF.

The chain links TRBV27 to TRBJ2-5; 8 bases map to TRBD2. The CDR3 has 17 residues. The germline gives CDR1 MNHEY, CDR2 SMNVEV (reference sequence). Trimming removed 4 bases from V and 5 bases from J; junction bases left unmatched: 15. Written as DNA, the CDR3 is TGTGCCAGCAGTTCAGGATTAGGCAGGACGGGAGGGGAGACCCAGTACTTC. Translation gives CASSSGLGRTGGETQYF.

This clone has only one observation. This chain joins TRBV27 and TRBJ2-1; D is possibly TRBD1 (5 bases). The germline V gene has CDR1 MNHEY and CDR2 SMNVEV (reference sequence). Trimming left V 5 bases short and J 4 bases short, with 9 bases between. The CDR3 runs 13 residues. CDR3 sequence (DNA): TGTGCCAGCAGTCAGGGTCGGTACAATGAGCAGTTCTTC. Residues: CASSQGRYNEQFF.

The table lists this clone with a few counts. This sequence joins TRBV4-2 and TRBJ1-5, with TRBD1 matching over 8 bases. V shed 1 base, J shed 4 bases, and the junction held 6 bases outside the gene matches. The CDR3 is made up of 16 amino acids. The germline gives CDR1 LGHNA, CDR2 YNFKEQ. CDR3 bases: TGTGCCAGCAGCCAAGCCAGGGGGCGGCAGAATCAGCCCCAGCATTTT. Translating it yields CASSQARGRQNQPQHF.

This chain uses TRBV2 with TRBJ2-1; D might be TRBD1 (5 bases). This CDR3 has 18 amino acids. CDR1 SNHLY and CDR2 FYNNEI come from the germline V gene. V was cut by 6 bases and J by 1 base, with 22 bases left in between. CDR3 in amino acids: CASRDTSEQGMSYNEQFF. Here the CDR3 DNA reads TGTGCCAGCAGGGACACGAGCGAGCAAGGAATGTCCTACAATGAGCAGTTCTTC.

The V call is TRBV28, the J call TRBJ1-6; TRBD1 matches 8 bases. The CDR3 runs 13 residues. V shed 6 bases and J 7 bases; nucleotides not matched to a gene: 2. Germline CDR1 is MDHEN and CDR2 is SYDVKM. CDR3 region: CASSRQGNSPLHF. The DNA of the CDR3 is TGTGCCAGCAGCCGACAGGGGAATTCACCCCTCCACTTT.

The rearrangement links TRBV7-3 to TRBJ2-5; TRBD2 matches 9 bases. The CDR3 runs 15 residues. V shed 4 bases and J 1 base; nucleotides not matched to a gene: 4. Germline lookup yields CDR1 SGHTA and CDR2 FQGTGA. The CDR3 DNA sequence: TGTGCCAGCAGCTCCACTAGCGGGTCCCAAGAGACCCAGTACTTC. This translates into CASSSTSGSQETQYF.

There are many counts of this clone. CDR3 sequence: CASSQVVRGAEAFF. The DNA for the CDR3 is TGTGCCAGCAGCCAAGTGGTACGCGGCGCTGAAGCTTTCTTT. The chain is built from TRBV3-1 (or the pseudogene TRBV3-2) and TRBJ1-1; D is unresolved. Germline CDR1 is LGHDT and CDR2 is YNNKEL (reference sequence). V was cut by 1 base and J by 6 bases, with 12 bases left in between. The CDR3 covers 14 residues.

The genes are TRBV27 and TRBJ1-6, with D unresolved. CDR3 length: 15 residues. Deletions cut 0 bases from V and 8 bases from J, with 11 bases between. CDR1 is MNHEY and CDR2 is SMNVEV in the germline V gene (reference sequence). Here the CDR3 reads CASSLSGEGDSPLHF. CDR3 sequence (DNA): TGTGCCAGCAGTTTATCCGGGGAGGGTGATTCACCCCTCCACTTT.

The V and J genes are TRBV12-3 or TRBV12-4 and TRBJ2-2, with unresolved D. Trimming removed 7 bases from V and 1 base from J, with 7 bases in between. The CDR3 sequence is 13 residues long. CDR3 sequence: CASKTRNTGELFF. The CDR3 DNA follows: TGTGCCAGCAAAACGAGGAACACCGGGGAGCTGTTTTTT.